Listed here are 2 T cell receptor beta chains from one sample, sequenced in a study of T cell changes during pregnancy in multiple sclerosis. Libraries were prepared by immunoSEQ multiplex PCR; TCRdb keeps only in-frame clonotypes and omits some of them. The repertoire holds 40,000 to 50,000 clones, with 93% as singletons. The sample consisted of CD4+ T cells from peripheral blood mononuclear cells, taken in the third trimester of pregnancy. These receptors originate from a female donor with multiple sclerosis, enrolled in a pregnancy study.

The rearrangement uses TRBV19 and TRBJ2-3, with TRBD2 matching over 8 bases. In germline, CDR1 is LNHDA, CDR2 SQIVND (reference sequence). After removal of 5 bases from V and 6 bases from J, the junction contained 4 bases not matched to a gene. The CDR3 contains 13 residues. CDR3 coding DNA: TGTGCCAGTAGTTGGGGCGGGAGGGATACGCAGTATTTT. It specifies CASSWGGRDTQYF.

This chain uses TRBV6-5 with TRBJ2-2; D unclear. The CDR3 has 12 amino acids. CDR1 is MNHEY and CDR2 is SVGAGI in the germline V gene. The ends were cut back, 0 bases at V and 7 bases at J, with 3 bases in the middle. The chain's CDR3 is CASSYSGGELFF. The CDR3 DNA reads as TGTGCCAGCAGTTACTCCGGCGGGGAGCTGTTTTTT.